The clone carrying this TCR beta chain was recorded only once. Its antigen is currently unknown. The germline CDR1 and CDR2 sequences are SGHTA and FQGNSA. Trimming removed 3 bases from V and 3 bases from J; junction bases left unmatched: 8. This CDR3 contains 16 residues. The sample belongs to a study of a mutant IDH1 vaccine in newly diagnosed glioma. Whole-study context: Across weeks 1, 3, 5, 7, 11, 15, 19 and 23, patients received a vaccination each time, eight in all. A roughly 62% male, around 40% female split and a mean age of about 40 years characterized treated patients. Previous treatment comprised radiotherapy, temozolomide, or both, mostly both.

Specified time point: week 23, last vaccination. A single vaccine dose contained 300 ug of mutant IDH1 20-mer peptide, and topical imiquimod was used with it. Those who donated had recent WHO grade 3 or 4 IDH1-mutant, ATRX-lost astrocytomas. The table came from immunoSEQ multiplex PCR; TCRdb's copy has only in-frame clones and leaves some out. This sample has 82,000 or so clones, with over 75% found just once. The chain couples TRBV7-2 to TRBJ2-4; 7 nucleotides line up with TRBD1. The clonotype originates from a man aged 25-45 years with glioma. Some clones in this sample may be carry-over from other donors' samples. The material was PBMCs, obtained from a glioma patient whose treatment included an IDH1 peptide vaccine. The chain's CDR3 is CASSFDGDRVKNIQYF. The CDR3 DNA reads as TGTGCCAGCAGCTTTGATGGGGACAGAGTCAAAAACATTCAGTACTTC. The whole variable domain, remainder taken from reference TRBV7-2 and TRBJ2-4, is GAGVSQSPSNKVTEKGKDVELRCDPISGHTALYWYRQSLGQGLEFLIYFQGNSAPDKSGLPSDRFSAERTGGSVSTLTIQRTQQEDSAVYLCASSFDGDRVKNIQYFGAGTRLSVL.